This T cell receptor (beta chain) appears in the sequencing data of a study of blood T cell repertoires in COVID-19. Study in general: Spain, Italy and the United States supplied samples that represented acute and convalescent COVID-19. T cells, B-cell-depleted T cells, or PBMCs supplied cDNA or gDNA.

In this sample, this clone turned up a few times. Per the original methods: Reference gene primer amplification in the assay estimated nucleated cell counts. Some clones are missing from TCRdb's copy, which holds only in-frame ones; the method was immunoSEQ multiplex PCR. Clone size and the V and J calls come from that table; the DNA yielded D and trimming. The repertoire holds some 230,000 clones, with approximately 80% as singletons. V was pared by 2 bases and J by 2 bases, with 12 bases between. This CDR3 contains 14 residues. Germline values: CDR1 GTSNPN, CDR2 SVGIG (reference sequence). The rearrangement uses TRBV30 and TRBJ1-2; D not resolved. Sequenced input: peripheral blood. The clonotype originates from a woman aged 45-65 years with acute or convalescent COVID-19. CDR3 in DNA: TGTGCCTGGAGTTCCCAGACAAGCAACTATGGCTACACCTTC. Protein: CAWSSQTSNYGYTF.